This T cell receptor (beta chain) was recorded in a study of blood T cell repertoires in COVID-19 (dated by TCRdb to 2020 to 2022). For context, the study as a whole: Samples from collaborators originated in the United States, Italy and Spain and spanned both the acute and convalescent phases of COVID-19. Nearly every sample came with metadata listing a de-identified subject ID, COVID-19 status, age in years and sex. Where available, HLA class I and class II types were obtained from metadata supplied by the sample provider rather than from assay-based typing. Deeply sampled blood TCRbeta repertoires from subjects exposed to, actively infected with, or recovered from COVID-19 were included in the dataset. Samples were obtained from the ongoing ImmuneRACE study (first 160 participants) and from about 1,300 subjects provided by 6 global collaborators. The material from the prospective study consisted of cDNA or gDNA derived from T cells, B-cell-depleted T cells, or PBMCs. The repertoires were released in a freely available public database intended as a resource for research on the immune response to SARS-CoV-2. Beyond this particular receptor, the publication reports: Clinical and demographic metadata were provided uncurated, with the amount varying by source and participant.

One collaborating source in Seattle enrolled patients while the patients were actively infected and followed the patients over time throughout the course of disease. The collaborating institutions used their own protocols to collect whole blood in K2EDTA tubes. For TCRbeta analysis, collaborators shipped samples in one of three forms: frozen whole blood, isolated PBMCs, or DNA extracted from either of those sample types. The immunoSEQ Assay, a bias-controlled multiplex PCR, was used to amplify TCRbeta CDR3 regions from genomic DNA. Per the authors' processing: Within the assay, amplification of reference gene primers was used to estimate how many nucleated cells each sample contained. To quantify the absolute abundance of each unique TCRbeta CDR3 rearrangement, sequence reads were collapsed and filtered. For each sample, productive Simpson clonality was calculated by taking the square root of Simpson's diversity index across productive rearrangements. The source is immuneACCESS, and TCRdb retained only in-frame sequences with V and J called. Part of the clones is not carried over; for the studies checked, unresolved V genes explain less than half of this, and the remainder is unexplained. V and J calls and clone size are given by that table; D and trimming were obtained from the DNA. The sample table lists around 270,000 clones, approximately 83% of them with a count of one. The ten largest clones capture 15% to 17% of the sample.

Trimming removed 3 bases from V and 4 bases from J; the gene matches leave 2 bases unexplained. Looking up the germline V gene yields CDR1 SGHTA and CDR2 FQGTGA. CDR3 length: 15 amino acids, cysteine to phenylalanine. The only DNA kept is the CDR3, 45 bases in frame from the first base. Turning to this clone: Its antigen has not been determined. Qualities for individual bases were not recorded, and no much larger clone is one base off.

Sequencing was done on a sample of peripheral blood. The clonotype was recovered from a person aged 70 to 80 with COVID-19, enrolled during active disease. The sequence joins TRBV7-3 to TRBJ2-3, and 12 junctional nucleotides match TRBD2. The CDR3 corresponds to CASSLTSGRADTQYF. The nucleotide sequence reads TGTGCCAGCAGCTTGACTAGCGGGAGAGCAGATACGCAGTATTTT.